This T cell receptor (beta chain) was documented in a study of T cell changes during pregnancy in multiple sclerosis. The germline V gene has CDR1 MDHEN and CDR2 SYDVKM. The CDR3 contains 15 residues. Trimming shortened V by 3 bases and J by 6 bases, and 18 bases separated the two germline ends. Clones were sequenced by immunoSEQ multiplex PCR, and TCRdb holds only the in-frame ones, with some missing. The sample carries around 66,000 clones, about nine tenths recorded once. The material was peripheral blood, obtained in the third trimester of pregnancy. The chain couples TRBV28 to TRBJ2-7; a weak D match, TRBD1 (6 bases). The TCR sequence derives from a female donor in good health, enrolled as a control in a pregnancy study. The CDR3 coding sequence is TGTGCCAGCAGTTTCCCAGGGGCGTATGAAGGCGAGCAGTACTTC. Encoded protein: CASSFPGAYEGEQYF.